This T cell receptor (beta chain) was found in a study of beta chain features in type 1 diabetes. About the study: Sorted cell examination encompassed under 130 million cells across all samples. Whole-study results and caveats: All four CD4+ subsets of Type 1 diabetes patients contained TCRB CDR3s that were moderately but significantly shorter.

Of the isolated RNA, all was reverse transcribed, and so the sequenced material was expressed TCRB transcripts. The data were produced by immunoSEQ multiplex PCR, yet TCRdb's version contains in-frame clones alone and is incomplete. The sample records under 25,000 clones, approximately 50% being singletons. This clone has only a few counts. What it binds is unknown. J gave up 6 bases and V 2 bases, and 10 bases lay outside the gene matches. CDR1 and CDR2 (germline): MGHRA, YSYEKL. CDR3 length: 16 residues. The sample consisted of stem cell memory CD4+ T cells from blood. This clonotype originated in a man aged 18 to 29 in good health. This chain joins TRBV4-1 and TRBJ2-1; TRBD1 agrees at 7 bases. The CDR3 sequence is CASSQPRQGRGNEQFF. For the CDR3, the DNA is TGCGCCAGCAGCCAACCGCGACAGGGCCGAGGCAATGAGCAGTTCTTC.